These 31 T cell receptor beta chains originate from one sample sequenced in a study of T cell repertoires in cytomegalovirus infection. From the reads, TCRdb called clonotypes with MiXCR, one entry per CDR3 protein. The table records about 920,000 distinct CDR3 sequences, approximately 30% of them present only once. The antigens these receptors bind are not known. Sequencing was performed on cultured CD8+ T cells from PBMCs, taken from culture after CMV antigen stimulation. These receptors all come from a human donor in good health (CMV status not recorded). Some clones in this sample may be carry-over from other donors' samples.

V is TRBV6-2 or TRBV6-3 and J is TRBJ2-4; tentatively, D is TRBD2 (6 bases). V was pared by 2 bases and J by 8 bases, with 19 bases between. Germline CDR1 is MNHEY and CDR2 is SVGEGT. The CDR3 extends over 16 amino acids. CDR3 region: CASSYRGGQGLDIQYF. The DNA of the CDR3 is TGTGCCAGCAGTTACCGTGGAGGGCAAGGTCTGGACATTCAGTACTTC.

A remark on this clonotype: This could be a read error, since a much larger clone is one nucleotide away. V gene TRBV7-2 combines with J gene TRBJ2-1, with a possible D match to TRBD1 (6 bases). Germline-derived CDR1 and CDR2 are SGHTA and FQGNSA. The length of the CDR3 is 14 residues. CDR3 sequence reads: CVSPLVQGSHEQFF. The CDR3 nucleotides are TGTGTCAGCCCCTTAGTACAGGGAAGCCATGAGCAGTTCTTC.

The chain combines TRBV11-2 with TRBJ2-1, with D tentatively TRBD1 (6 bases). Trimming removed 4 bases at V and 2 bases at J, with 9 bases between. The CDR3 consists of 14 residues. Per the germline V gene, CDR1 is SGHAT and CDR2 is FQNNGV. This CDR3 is CASSYTGPYNEQFF. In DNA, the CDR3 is TGTGCCAGCAGCTACACAGGGCCCTACAATGAGCAGTTCTTC.

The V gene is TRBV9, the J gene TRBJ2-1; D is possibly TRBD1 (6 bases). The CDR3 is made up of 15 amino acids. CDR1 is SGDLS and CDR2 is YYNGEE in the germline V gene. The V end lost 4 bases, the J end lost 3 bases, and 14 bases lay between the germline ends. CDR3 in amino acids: CASSPHRVHYNEQFF. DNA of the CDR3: TGTGCCAGCAGCCCTCACAGGGTCCACTACAATGAGCAGTTCTTC.

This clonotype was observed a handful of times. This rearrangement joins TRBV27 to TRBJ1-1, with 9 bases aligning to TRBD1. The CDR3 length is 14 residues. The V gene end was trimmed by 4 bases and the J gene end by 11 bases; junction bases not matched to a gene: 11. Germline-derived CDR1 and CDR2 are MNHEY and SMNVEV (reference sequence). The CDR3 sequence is CASSSGGGTGFAFF. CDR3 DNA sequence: TGTGCCAGCAGTTCTGGGGGGGGGACAGGGTTCGCTTTCTTT.

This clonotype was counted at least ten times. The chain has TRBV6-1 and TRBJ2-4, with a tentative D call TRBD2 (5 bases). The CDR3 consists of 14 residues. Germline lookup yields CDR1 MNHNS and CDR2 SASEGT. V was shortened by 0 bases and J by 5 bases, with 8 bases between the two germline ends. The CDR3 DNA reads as TGTGCCAGCAGTGAAGCGCGGGCTCAAAACATTCAGTACTTC. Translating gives CASSEARAQNIQYF.

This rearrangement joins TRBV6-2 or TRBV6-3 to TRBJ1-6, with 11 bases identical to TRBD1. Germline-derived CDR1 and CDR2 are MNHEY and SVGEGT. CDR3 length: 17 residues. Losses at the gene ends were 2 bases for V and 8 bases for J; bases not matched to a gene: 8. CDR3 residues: CASSYRRDRGNDSPLHF. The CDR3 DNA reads TGTGCCAGCAGTTACCGCCGGGACAGGGGGAACGATTCACCCCTCCACTTT.

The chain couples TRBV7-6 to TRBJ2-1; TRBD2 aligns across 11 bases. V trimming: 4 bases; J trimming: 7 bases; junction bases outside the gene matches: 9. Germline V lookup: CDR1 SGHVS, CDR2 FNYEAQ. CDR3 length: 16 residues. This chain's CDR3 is CASSYLAGGPKNEQFF. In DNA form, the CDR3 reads TGTGCCAGCAGCTACTTAGCGGGGGGGCCGAAAAATGAGCAGTTCTTC.

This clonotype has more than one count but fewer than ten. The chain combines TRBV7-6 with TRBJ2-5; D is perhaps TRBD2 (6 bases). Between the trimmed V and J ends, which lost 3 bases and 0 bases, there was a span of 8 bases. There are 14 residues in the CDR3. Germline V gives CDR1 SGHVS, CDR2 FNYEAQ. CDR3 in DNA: TGTGCCAGCAGCTTCGGACTATACCAAGAGACCCAGTACTTC. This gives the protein CASSFGLYQETQYF.

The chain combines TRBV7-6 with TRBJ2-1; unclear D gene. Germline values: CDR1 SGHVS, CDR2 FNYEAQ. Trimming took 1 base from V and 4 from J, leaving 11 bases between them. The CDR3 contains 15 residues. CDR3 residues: CASSLDDSAYNEQFF. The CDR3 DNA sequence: TGTGCCAGCAGCTTAGATGACTCCGCGTACAATGAGCAGTTCTTC.

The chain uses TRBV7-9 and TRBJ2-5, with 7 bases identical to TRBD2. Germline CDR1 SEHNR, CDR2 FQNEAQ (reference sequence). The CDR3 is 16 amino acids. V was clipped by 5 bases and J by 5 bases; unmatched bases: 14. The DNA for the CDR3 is TGTGCCAGCAGCCTCACATGGGGGGGGAATGCGGAGACCCAGTACTTC. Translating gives CASSLTWGGNAETQYF. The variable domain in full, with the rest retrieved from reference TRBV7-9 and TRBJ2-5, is DTGVSQNPRHKITKRGQNVTFRCDPISEHNRLYWYRQTLGQGPEFLTYFQNEAQLEKSRLLSDRFSAERPKGSFSTLEIQRTEQGDSAMYLCASSLTWGGNAETQYFGPGTRLLVL.

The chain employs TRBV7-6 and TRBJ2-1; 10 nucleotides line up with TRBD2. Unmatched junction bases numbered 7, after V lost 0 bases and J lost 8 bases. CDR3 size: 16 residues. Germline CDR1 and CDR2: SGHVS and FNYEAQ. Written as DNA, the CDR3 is TGTGCCAGCAGCTTAGCGTACACTAGCGGGGTGGATGAGCAGTTCTTC. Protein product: CASSLAYTSGVDEQFF.

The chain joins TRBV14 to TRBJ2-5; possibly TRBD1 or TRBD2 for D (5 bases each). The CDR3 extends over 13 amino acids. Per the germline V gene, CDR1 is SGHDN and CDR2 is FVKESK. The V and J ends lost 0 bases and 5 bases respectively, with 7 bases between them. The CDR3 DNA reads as TGTGCCAGCAGCCAAGATTGGGGGGAGACCCAGTACTTC. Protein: CASSQDWGETQYF. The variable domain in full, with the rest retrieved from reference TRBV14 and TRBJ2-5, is EAGVTQFPSHSVIEKGQTVTLRCDPISGHDNLYWYRRVMGKEIKFLLHFVKESKQDESGMPNNRFLAERTGGTYSTLKVQPAELEDSGVYFCASSQDWGETQYFGPGTRLLVL.

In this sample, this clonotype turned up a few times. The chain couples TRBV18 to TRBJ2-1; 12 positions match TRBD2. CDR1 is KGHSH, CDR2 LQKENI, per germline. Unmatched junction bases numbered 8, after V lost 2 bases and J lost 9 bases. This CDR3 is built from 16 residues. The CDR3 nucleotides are TGTGCCAGCTCACCAACGAGACTAGCGGGGGAGGGTGAGCAGTTCTTC. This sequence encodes CASSPTRLAGEGEQFF.

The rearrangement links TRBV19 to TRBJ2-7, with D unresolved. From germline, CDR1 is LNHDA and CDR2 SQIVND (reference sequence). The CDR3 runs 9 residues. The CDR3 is CASSISPAV. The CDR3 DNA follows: TGTGCCAGTAGTATTAGCCCCGCCGTC.

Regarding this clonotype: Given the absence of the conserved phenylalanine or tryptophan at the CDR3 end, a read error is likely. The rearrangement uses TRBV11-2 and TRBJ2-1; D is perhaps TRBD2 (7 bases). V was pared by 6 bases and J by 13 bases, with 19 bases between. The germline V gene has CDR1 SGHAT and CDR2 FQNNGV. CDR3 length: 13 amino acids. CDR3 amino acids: CASSLSGGFGQFL. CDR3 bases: TGTGCCAGCAGTTTATCGGGGGGCTTCGGTCAGTTCTTA.

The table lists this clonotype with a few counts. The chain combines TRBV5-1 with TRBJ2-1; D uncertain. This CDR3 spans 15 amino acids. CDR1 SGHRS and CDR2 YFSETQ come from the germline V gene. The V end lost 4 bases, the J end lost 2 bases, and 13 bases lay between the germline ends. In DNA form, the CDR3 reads TGCGCCAGCAGCCGATCGGTCGTGACCTACAATGAGCAGTTCTTC. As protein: CASSRSVVTYNEQFF.

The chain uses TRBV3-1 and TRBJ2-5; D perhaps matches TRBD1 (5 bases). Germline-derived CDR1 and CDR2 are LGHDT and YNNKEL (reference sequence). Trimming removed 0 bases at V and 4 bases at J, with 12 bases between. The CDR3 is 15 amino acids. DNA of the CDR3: TGTGCCAGCAGCCAAGATCCAGGACACCGAGAGACCCAGTACTTC. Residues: CASSQDPGHRETQYF.

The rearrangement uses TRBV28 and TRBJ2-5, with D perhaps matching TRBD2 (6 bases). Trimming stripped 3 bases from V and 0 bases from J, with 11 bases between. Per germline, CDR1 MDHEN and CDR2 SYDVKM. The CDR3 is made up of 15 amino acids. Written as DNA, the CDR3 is TGTGCCAGCAGTTTGGGCGGGGACTACCAAGAGACCCAGTACTTC. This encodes CASSLGGDYQETQYF.

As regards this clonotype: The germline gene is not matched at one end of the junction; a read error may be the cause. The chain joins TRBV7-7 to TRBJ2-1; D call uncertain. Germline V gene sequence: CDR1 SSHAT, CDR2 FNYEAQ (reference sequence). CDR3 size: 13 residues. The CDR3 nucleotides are TGTGCTAGCAGCTTACACCCTACGGATGAGCAGTTCTTC. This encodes CASSLHPTDEQFF.

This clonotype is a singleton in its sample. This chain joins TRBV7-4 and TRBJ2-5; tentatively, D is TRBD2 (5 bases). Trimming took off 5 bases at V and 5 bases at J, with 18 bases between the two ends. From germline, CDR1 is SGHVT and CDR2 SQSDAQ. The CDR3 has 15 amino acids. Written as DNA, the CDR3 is TGTGCCAGCAGCCCTAACCGGGGTATTAGGGAGACCCAGTACTTC. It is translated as CASSPNRGIRETQYF.

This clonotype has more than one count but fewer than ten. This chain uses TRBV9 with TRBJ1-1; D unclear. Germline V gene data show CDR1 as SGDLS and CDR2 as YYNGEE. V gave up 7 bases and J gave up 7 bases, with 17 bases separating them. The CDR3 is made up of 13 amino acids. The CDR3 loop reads CASGTPRAGEAFF. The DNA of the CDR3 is TGTGCCAGCGGAACTCCCCGCGCCGGTGAAGCTTTCTTT.

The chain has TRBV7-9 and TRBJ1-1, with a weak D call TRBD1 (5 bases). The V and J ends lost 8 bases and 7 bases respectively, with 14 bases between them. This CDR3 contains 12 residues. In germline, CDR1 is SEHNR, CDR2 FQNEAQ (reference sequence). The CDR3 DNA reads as TGTGCCAGCCGGGCAGGGTTCGTTGAAGCTTTCTTT. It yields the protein CASRAGFVEAFF.

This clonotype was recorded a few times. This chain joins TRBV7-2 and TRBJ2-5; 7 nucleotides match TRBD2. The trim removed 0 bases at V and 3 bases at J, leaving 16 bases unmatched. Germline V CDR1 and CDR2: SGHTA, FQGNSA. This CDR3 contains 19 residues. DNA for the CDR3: TGTGCCAGCAGCTTAGCCCTTCCTTGGGGGAGCGGGGCCGAAGAGACCCAGTACTTC. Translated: CASSLALPWGSGAEETQYF.

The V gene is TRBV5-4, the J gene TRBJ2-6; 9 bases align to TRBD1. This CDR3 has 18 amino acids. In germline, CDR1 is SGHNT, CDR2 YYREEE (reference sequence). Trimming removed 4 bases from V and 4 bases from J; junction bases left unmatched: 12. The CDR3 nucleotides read TGTGCCAGCAGCATATCGGGACAGGGTTTCACCGGGGCCAACGTCCTGACTTTC. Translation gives CASSISGQGFTGANVLTF.

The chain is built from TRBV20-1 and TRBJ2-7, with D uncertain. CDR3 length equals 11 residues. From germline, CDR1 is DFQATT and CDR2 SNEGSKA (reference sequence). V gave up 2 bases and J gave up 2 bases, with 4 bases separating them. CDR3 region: CSARQAYEQYF. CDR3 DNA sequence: TGCAGTGCTAGACAGGCCTACGAGCAGTACTTC.

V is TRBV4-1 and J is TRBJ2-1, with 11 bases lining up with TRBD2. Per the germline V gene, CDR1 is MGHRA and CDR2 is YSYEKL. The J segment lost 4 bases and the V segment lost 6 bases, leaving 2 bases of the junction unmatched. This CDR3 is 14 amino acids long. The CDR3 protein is CASRTSGDYNEQFF. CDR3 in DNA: TGCGCCAGCAGGACTAGCGGGGATTACAATGAGCAGTTCTTC.

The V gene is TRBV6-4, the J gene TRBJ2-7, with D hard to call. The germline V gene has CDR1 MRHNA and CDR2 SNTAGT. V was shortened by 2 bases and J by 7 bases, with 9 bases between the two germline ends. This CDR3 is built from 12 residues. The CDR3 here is CASSDRYGEQYF. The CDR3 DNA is TGTGCCAGCAGTGACAGGTACGGAGAGCAGTACTTC.

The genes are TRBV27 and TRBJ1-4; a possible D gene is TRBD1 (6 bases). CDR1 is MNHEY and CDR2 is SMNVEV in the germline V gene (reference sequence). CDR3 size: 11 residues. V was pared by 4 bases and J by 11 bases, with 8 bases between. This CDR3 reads CASSWRGKLFF. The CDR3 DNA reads TGTGCCAGCAGTTGGAGGGGGAAACTGTTTTTT.

CDR3 in DNA: TGCGCCAGCAGCCAAGCTAGGGGATCCGGGGCCAACGTCCTGACTTTC. Amino acids: CASSQARGSGANVLTF. This chain connects TRBV4-3 to TRBJ2-6; tentatively, D is TRBD1 (5 bases). Trimming took off 1 base at V and 4 bases at J, with 11 bases between the two ends. The CDR3 contains 16 residues. Germline V gene data show CDR1 as LGHNA and CDR2 as YSLEER.

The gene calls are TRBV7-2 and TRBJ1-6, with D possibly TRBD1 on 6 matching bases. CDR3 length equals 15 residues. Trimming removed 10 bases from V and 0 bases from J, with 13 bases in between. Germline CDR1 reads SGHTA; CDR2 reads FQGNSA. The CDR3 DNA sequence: TGTGCCATCACAGGGTTCAGCTCCTATAATTCACCCCTCCACTTT. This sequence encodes CAITGFSSYNSPLHF.